The clone carrying this T cell receptor beta chain was found once. Its antigen is currently unknown. The source of the sample is a study of shared clonotypes between healthy human individuals. About the research overall: Plates per donor: three CD4 naive, three CD4 memory, two CD8 naive, one CD8 memory. Whole-study results and caveats: A reduction in generation probabilities was seen for non-shared clonotypes relative to those shared by all four donors.

The test was conducted at deep level. TCRdb keeps only in-frame clones here, not all; method: immunoSEQ multiplex PCR. The data contain approximately 2.1 million clones, over 85% of them singletons. The germline V gene encodes CDR1 SEHNR and CDR2 FQNEAQ (reference sequence). The CDR3 runs to 19 residues. Trimming pared 8 bases from V and 0 bases from J, leaving 27 bases between. The split of CD4+ cells yielded CD45RA+ naive and CD45RA-negative memory subsets. Sequences were obtained from naive CD4+ T cells from PBMCs. Documented subset: CD45RA+ positively selected. The sequence was obtained from a man aged 18 to 29 in good health. Some clones in this sample may be carry-over from other donors' samples. This chain connects TRBV7-9 to TRBJ2-3; D unclear. DNA for the CDR3: TGTGCCAGCTCACTGGGCCGGGTCGGGTTAGGTGATAGCACAGATACGCAGTATTTT. Protein product: CASSLGRVGLGDSTDTQYF.